The T cell receptor beta chain under discussion was sequenced for a study of technical replicates of blood from several donors. This CDR3 spans 15 amino acids. Trimming took 7 bases from V and 4 from J; bases not matched to a gene: 9. Germline assignment: CDR1 PRHDT and CDR2 FYEKMQ (reference sequence). Clones were read by immunoSEQ multiplex PCR, and TCRdb kept only the in-frame ones, dropping some. In the table there are about 44,000 clones, roughly 96% of which are singletons. This chain links TRBV13 with TRBJ2-3; 9 nucleotides line up with TRBD1. The receptor was derived from a human donor in good health. The sequencing input was T cells isolated from PBMCs. CDR3 loop: CASTKGDRGADTQYF. The DNA of the CDR3 is TGTGCCAGCACCAAAGGAGACAGGGGGGCAGATACGCAGTATTTT.